This TCR beta chain appears in the sequencing data of a study of blood T cell repertoires in COVID-19. Study-level information: T cells, B-cell-depleted T cells, or PBMCs provided the cDNA or gDNA that served as material.

Individuals aged roughly 18 to 95 years were recruited from fewer than 25 US areas. Participants had their cohort set by participant-reported clinical history. The germline V gene has CDR1 MDHEN and CDR2 SYDVKM. This CDR3 comprises 15 residues. Losses at the gene ends were 4 bases for V and 5 bases for J; bases not matched to a gene: 7. Sequencing used immunoSEQ multiplex PCR; TCRdb keeps in-frame clones, though not all of them. The sample records about 260,000 clones, around four fifths being singletons. Sequenced sample: PBMCs or T cells enriched from blood (not recorded which). The rearrangement links TRBV28 to TRBJ2-2; 7 nucleotides agree with TRBD1. The sequence came from a man younger than 45 with acute COVID-19. In DNA, the CDR3 is TGTGCCAGCAGTTCTAAGACAGGGTGGACCGGGGAGCTGTTTTTT. Its translation: CASSSKTGWTGELFF.